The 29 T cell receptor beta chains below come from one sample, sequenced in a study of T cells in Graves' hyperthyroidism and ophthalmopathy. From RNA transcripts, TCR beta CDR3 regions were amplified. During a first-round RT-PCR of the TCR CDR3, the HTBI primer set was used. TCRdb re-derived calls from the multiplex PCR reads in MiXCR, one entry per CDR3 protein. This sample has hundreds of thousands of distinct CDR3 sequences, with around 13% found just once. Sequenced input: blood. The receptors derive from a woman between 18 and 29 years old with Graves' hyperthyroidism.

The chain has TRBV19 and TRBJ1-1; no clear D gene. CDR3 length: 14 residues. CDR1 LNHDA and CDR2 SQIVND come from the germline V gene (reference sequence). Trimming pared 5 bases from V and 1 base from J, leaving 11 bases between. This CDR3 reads CASSSTSGNTEAFF. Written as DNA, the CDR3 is TGTGCCAGTAGTTCAACCTCAGGGAACACTGAAGCTTTCTTT.

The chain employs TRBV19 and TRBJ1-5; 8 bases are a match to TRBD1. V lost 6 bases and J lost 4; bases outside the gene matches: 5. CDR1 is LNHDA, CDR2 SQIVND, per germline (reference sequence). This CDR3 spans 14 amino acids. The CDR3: CASRITGGNQPQHF. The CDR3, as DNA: TGTGCCAGTAGAATAACAGGGGGGAATCAGCCCCAGCATTTT.

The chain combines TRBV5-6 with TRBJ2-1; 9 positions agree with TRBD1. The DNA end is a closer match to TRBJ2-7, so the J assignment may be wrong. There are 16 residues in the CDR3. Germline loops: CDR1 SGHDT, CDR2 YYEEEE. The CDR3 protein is CASSWGTGGAYNEQYF. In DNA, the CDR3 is TGTGCCAGCAGCTGGGGAACAGGGGGCGCATACAATGAGCAGTACTTC.

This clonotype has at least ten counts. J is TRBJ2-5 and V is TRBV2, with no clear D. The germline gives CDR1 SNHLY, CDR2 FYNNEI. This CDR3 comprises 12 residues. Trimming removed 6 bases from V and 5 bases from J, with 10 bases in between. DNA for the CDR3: TGTGCCAGCAGGAGGTTCCGGGAGACCCAGTACTTC. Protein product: CASRRFRETQYF.

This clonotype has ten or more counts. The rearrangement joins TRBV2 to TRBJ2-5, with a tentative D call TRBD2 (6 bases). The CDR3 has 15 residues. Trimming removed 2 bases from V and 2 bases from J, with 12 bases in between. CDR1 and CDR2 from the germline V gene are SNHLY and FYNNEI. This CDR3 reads CASSELGGKQETQYF. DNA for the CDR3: TGTGCCAGCAGTGAACTTGGCGGGAAGCAAGAGACCCAGTACTTC. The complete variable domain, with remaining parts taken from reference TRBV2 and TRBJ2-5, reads EPEVTQTPSHQVTQMGQEVILRCVPISNHLYFYWYRQILGQKVEFLVSFYNNEISEKSEIFDDQFSVERPDGSNFTLKIRSTKLEDSAMYFCASSELGGKQETQYFGPGTRLLVL.

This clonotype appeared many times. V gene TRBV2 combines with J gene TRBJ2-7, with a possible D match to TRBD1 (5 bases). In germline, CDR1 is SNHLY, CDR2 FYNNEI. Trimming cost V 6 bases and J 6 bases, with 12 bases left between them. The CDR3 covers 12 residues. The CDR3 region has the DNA TGTGCCAGCAGAGTCGGACATATCGAGCAGTACTTC. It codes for CASRVGHIEQYF.

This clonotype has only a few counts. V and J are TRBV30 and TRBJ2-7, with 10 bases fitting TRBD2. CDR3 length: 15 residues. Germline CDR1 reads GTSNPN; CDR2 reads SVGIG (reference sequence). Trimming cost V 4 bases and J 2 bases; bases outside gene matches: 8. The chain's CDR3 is CAWTYPGLAPYEQYF. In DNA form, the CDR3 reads TGTGCCTGGACCTACCCGGGACTAGCGCCCTACGAGCAGTACTTC. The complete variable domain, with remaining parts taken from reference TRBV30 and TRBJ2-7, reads SQTIHQWPATLVQPVGSPLSLECTVEGTSNPNLYWYRQAAGRGLQLLFYSVGIGQISSEVPQNLSASRPQDRQFILSSKKLLLSDSGFYLCAWTYPGLAPYEQYFGPGTRLTVT.

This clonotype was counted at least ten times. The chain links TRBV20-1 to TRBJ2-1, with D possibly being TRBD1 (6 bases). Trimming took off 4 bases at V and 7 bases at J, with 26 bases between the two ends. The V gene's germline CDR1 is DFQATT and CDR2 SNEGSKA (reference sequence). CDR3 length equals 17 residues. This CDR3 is CSATHPKGYRDGNEQFF. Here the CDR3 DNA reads TGCAGTGCTACCCACCCCAAAGGGTACAGGGATGGGAATGAGCAGTTCTTC.

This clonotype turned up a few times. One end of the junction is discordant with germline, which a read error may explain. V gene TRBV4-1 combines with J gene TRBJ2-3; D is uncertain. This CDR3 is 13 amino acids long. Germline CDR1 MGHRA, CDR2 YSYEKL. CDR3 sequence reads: CAGSHPSDDTQYF. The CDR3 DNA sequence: TGCGCCGGCAGCCATCCCTCCGACGATACGCAGTATTTT.

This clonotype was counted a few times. The CDR3 nucleotides read TGTGCCAGTAATCCGGGTCTTAAAGGGCAGCCCCAGCATTTT. This encodes CASNPGLKGQPQHF. The V call is TRBV19, the J call TRBJ1-5; the D is unclear. V gave up 7 bases and J gave up 7 bases, with 17 bases separating them. The CDR3 loop spans 14 amino acids. Per germline, CDR1 LNHDA and CDR2 SQIVND (reference sequence).

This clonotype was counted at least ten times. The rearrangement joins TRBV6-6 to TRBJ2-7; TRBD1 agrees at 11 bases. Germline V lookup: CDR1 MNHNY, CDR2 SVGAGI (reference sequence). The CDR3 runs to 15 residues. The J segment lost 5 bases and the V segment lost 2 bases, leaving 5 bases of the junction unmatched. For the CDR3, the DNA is TGTGCCAGCAGTTACAGAAGGGACAGGGGGGACGAGCAGTACTTC. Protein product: CASSYRRDRGDEQYF.

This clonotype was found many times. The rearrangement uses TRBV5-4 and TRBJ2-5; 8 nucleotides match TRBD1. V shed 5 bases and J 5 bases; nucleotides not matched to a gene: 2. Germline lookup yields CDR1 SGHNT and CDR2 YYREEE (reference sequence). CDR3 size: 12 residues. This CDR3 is CASSWDRETQYF. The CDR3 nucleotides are TGTGCCAGCAGTTGGGACAGGGAGACCCAGTACTTC.

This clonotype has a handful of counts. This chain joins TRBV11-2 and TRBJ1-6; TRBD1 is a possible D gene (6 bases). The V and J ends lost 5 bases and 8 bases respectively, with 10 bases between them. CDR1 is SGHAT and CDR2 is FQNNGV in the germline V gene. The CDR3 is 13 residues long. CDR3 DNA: TGTGCCAGCAGCCGATACAGGGATTCACCCCTCCACTTT. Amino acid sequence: CASSRYRDSPLHF.

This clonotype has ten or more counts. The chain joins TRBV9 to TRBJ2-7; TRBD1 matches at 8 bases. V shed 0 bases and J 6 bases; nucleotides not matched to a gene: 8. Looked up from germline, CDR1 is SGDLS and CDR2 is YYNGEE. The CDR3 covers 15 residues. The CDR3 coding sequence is TGTGCCAGCAGCGTAGCCTCAGGACAGGGTTCCGAGCAGTACTTC. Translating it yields CASSVASGQGSEQYF.

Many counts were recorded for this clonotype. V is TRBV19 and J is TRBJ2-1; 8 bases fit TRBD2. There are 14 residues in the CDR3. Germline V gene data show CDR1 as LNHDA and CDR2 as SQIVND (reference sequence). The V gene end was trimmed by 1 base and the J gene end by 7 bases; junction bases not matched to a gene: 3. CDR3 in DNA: TGTGCCAGTAGTATAGGGGGACTAGGAAATGAGCAGTTCTTC. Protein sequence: CASSIGGLGNEQFF.

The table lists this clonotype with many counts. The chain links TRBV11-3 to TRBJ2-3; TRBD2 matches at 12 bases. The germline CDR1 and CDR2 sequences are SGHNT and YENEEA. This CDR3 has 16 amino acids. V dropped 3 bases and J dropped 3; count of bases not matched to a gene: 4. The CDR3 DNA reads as TGTGCCAGCAGCTTGAGACTAGCGGGAGTAACAGATACGCAGTATTTT. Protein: CASSLRLAGVTDTQYF.

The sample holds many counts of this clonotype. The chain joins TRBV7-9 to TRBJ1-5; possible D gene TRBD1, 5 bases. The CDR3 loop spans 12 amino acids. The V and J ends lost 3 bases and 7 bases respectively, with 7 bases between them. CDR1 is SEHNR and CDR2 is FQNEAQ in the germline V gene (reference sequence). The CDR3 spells CASSLGGQPQHF. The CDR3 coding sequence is TGTGCCAGCAGCTTGGGGGGGCAGCCCCAGCATTTT.

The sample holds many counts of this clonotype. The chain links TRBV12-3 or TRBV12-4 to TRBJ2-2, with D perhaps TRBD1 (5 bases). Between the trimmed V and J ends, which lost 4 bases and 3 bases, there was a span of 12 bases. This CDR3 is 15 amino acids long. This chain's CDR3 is CASSSPRQYTGELFF. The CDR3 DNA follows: TGTGCCAGCAGTTCCCCGAGACAGTACACCGGGGAGCTGTTTTTT.

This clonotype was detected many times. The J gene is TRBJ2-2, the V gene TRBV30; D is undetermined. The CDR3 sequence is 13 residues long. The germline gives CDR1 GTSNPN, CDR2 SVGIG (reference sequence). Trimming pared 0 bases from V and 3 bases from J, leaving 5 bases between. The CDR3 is CAWSVLDTGELFF. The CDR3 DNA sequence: TGTGCCTGGAGTGTATTGGACACCGGGGAGCTGTTTTTT. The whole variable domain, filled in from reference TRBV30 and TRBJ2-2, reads SQTIHQWPATLVQPVGSPLSLECTVEGTSNPNLYWYRQAAGRGLQLLFYSVGIGQISSEVPQNLSASRPQDRQFILSSKKLLLSDSGFYLCAWSVLDTGELFFGEGSRLTVL.

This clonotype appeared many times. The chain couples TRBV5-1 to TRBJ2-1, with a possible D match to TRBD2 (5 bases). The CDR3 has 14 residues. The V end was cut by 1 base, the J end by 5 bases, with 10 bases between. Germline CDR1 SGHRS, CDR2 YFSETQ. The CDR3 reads CASSLRGVNNEQFF. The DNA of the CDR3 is TGCGCCAGCAGCTTGCGGGGAGTCAACAATGAGCAGTTCTTC.

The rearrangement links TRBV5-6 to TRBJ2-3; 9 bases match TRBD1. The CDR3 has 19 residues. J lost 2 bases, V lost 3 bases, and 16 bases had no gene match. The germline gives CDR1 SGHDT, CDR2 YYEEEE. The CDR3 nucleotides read TGTGCCAGCAGCTCGCCCAGGACAGGGGCGGGTTTCTACACAGATACGCAGTATTTT. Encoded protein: CASSSPRTGAGFYTDTQYF. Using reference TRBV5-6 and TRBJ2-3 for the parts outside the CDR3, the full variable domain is DAGVTQSPTHLIKTRGQQVTLRCSPKSGHDTVSWYQQALGQGPQFIFQYYEEEERQRGNFPDRFSGHQFPNYSSELNVNALLLGDSALYLCASSSPRTGAGFYTDTQYFGPGTRLTVL.

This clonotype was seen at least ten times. The DNA of the CDR3 is TGTGCCAGCAGCCGGGGAGGGCTTAACAATGAGCAGTTCTTC. Translated: CASSRGGLNNEQFF. V usage is TRBV13 and J usage is TRBJ2-1, with 7 bases aligning to TRBD2. CDR1 PRHDT and CDR2 FYEKMQ come from the germline V gene (reference sequence). J was trimmed by 5 bases and V by 5 bases; bases with no gene match: 6. This CDR3 has 14 amino acids.

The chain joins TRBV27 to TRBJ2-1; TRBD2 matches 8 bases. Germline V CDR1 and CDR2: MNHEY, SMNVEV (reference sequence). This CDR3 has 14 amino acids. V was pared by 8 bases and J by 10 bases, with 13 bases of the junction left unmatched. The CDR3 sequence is CASATRGGAREQFF. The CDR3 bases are TGTGCCAGCGCCACCCGGGGGGGGGCACGAGAGCAGTTCTTC.

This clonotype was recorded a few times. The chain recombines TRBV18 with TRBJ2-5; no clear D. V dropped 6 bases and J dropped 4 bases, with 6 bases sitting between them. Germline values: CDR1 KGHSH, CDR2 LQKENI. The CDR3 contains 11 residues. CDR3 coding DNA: TGTGCCAGCTCCGACGCAGAGACCCAGTACTTC. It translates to CASSDAETQYF.

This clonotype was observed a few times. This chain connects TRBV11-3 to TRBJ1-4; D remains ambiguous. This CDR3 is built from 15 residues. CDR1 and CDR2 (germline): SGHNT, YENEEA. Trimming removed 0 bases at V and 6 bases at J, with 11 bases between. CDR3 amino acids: CASSLEGISYEKLFF. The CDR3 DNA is TGTGCCAGCAGCTTAGAAGGCATTTCTTATGAAAAACTGTTTTTT.

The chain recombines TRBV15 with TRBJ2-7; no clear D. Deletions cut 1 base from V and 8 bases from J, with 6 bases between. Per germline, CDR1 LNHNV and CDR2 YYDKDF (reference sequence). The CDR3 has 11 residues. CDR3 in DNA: TGTGCCACCAGCAGAGGACTGCAGCAGTACTTC. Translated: CATSRGLQQYF.

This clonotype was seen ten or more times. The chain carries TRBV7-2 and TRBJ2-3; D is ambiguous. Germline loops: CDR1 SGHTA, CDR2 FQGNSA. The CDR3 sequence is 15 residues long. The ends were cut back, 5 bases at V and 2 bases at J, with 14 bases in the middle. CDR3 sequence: CASSTRLALTDTQYF. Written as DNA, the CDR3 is TGTGCCAGCAGCACCAGACTGGCACTCACAGATACGCAGTATTTT.

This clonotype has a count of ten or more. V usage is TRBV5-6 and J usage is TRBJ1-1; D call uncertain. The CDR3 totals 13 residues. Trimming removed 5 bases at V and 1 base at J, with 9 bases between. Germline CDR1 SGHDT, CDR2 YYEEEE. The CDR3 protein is CASSTQGNTEAFF. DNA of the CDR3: TGTGCCAGCAGTACCCAAGGGAACACTGAAGCTTTCTTT.

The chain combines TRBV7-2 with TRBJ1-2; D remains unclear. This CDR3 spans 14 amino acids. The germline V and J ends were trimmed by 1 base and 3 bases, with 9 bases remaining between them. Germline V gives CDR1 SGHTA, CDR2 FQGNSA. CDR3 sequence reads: CASSLGRTYYGYTF. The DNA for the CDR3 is TGTGCCAGCAGCTTAGGACGGACTTACTATGGCTACACCTTC.